The clone carrying this T cell receptor (beta chain) was seen a few times. Germline V gives CDR1 ENHRY, CDR2 SYGVKD. V lost 5 bases to trimming and J lost 2 bases, with 9 bases between them. This CDR3 is built from 13 residues. The data stem from a study of cytomegalovirus exposure and HLA in healthy donors. Vbeta (60) and Jbeta (13) primers were used in the PCR. This table comes from immunoSEQ multiplex PCR, and its TCRdb copy is limited to in-frame clones, with some not included. The sample records about 85,000 clones, more than 75% being singletons. The J gene is TRBJ1-1, the V gene TRBV10-3; D not certain. This receptor was identified in a woman between 45 and 65 years old in good health and CMV-seropositive. The sequencing input was PBMCs. CDR3 nucleotides: TGTGCCATCAGTCCCGGTGAAAACACTGAAGCTTTCTTT. As protein: CAISPGENTEAFF.